The clone carrying this T cell receptor (beta chain) was found a few times. The data belong to a study of blood T cell repertoires in COVID-19. Overall study: Some COVID-19 samples were acute and others convalescent; all came from the United States, Italy and Spain.

Authors' methods: Cell counts per sample came from amplifying reference gene primers. TCRdb's copy holds only in-frame clones and misses some; the assay was immunoSEQ multiplex PCR. D and trimming come from the DNA, and the V and J calls and clone size come from that table. The sample shows approximately 230,000 clones, more than 75% of them seen only once. Germline CDR1 reads SGHVS; CDR2 reads FNYEAQ. The CDR3 runs 14 residues. With 2 bases removed from V and 3 bases from J, the gap between germline ends came to 10 bases. The sequence was collected from a man aged 40-50 years who had recovered from COVID-19. Sequencing was carried out using PBMCs or T cells enriched from blood (not recorded which). J is TRBJ1-1 and V is TRBV7-6, with D perhaps matching TRBD1 (5 bases). This CDR3 reads CASSLSGDDTEAFF. Written as DNA, the CDR3 is TGTGCCAGCAGCTTATCGGGGGATGACACTGAAGCTTTCTTT.